These T cell receptor beta chains were read from a single sample in a study of T cell responses to AZD1222 COVID-19 vaccine. Produced via immunoSEQ multiplex PCR; TCRdb's table is partial and in-frame only. The sample lists over 100,000 clones, 75% to 95% occurring once. The specimen was peripheral blood, collected on day 0 of AZD1222 vaccination. The receptors were gathered from an adult in good health. Both conserved end residues are part of each CDR3. D genes are given only for firm matches. Not all rows give a size; the values are once, few, many and, for expanded clones, a class.

CDR3 protein	CDR3 DNA	clone size	V gene	J gene	D gene
CASMTHRGKQETQYF	TGTGCCAGTATGACGCACAGGGGAAAACAAGAGACCCAGTACTTC	once	TRBV19	TRBJ2-5	TRBD1
CGRRRSYNSPLHF	TGCGGCCGCCGGCGGTCCTATAATTCACCCCTCCACTTT	-	TRBV5-1	TRBJ1-6	-
CASSGRAPSEQYF	TGCGCCAGCAGCGGCCGGGCCCCTAGCGAGCAGTACTTC	-	TRBV5-1	TRBJ2-7	-
CASSLGTSGTDTQYF	TGTGCCAGCAGCTTGGGGACTAGCGGCACAGATACGCAGTATTTT	-	TRBV7-9	TRBJ2-3	TRBD2
CASSGTEYNSPLHF	TGTGCCAGCAGCGGGACGGAGTATAATTCACCCCTCCACTTT	-	TRBV9	TRBJ1-6	-
CASGQGQETQYF	TGTGCCAGTGGACAGGGGCAAGAGACCCAGTACTTC	-	TRBV19	TRBJ2-5	TRBD1
CASSLLQGPPLHF	TGTGCCAGCAGTTTACTTCAGGGGCCACCCCTCCACTTT	-	TRBV28	TRBJ1-6	-
CASSDPPGGGGSYNEQFF	TGTGCCAGCAGTGACCCCCCGGGGGGTGGGGGCTCCTACAATGAGCAGTTCTTC	-	TRBV6-4	TRBJ2-1	TRBD2
CASSQGNSPLHF	TGTGCCAGCAGCCAGGGAAATTCACCCCTCCACTTT	-	TRBV7-2	TRBJ1-6	-
CASSGTDSYEQYF	TGTGCCAGTAGCGGGACAGACTCCTACGAGCAGTACTTC	-	TRBV19	TRBJ2-7	TRBD1